This T cell receptor (beta chain) was sequenced in a study of T cell responses to AZD1222 COVID-19 vaccine. Second-dose intervals near 4 or 12 weeks were combined. The protocol was immunoSEQ multiplex PCR, while the TCRdb copy is restricted to in-frame clones and leaves out a portion. The sample yields approximately 100,000 clones, about 88% seen once. Findings and limits, study-wide: Mostly white British, mostly female donors; authors suggested clonal diversity may be underestimated. After the peak T cell response, and only then, were repertoires sampled. The span of vaccine-associated CD4 TCRs extended across spike, with dominance at 160-218 and 743-854.

CDR3 size: 13 residues. Germline-derived CDR1 and CDR2 are SNHLY and FYNNEI. Trimming shortened V by 1 base and J by 7 bases, and 10 bases separated the two germline ends. This clone was counted a few times. The antigen is unknown. This specimen consisted of peripheral blood, obtained 28 days after the second AZD1222 dose. V is TRBV2 and J is TRBJ1-1, with a tentative D call TRBD1 (6 bases). This sequence originates from an adult who received the AZD1222 COVID-19 vaccine. The CDR3: CASSEGQGIEAFF. CDR3 DNA sequence: TGTGCCAGCAGTGAAGGGCAGGGGATTGAAGCTTTCTTT.